Listed here is a single T cell receptor beta chain. The antigen is not known. V lost 2 bases, J lost 2 bases, and 1 base stayed unmatched. CDR3 length: 14 amino acids. CDR1 is SGHRS, CDR2 YFSETQ, per germline. This sample was included in a study of T cells after yellow fever vaccination. Study-wide results and limits: At 96% for CD4 and over 80% for CD8, most primary-vaccination clones showed up again after the booster.

TCRdb processed the 5' RACE reads anew with MiXCR; each CDR3 protein has one entry. The repertoire holds more than 350,000 distinct CDR3 sequences, with around 10% as singletons. This receptor was identified in a man aged 18 to 29 who received the YFV17D yellow fever vaccine. Material: PBMCs, obtained on the day of the first yellow fever vaccination. This chain joins TRBV5-1 and TRBJ1-3, with 7 positions matching TRBD1. In DNA, the CDR3 is TGCGCCAGCAGCTTCGGACAGGCTGGAAACACCATATATTTT. This translates into CASSFGQAGNTIYF.